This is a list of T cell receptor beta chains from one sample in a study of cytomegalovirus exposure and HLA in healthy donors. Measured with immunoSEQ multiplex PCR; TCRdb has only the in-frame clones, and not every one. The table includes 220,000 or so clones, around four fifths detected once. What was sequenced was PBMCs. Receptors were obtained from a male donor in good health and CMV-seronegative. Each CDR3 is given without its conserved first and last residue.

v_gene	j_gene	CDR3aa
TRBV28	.	ASIAGTSGRQGYEQY
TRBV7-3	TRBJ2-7	ASSLVPTGGYEQY
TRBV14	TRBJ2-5	ASSQERRKETQY
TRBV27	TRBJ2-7	ASSLARRSYEQY
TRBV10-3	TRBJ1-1	AISDTGTGAPEAF
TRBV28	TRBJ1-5	ASQNGRQPQH
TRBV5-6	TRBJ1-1	ASSLRGQGVDTEAF
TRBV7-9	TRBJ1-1	ASSLIAGGNTEAF
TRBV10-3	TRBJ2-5	AEPGQTQETQY
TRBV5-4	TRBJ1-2	ASSQDRDRGNGYT
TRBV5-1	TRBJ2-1	ASSLAPGSSYNEQF
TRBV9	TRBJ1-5	ASSRDSSRPQH
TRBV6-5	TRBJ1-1	ASTKARGGLAQAF
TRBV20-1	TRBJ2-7	SAPDRVGQY
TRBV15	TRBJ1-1	ATSRGDRMNTEAF
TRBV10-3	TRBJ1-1	AISTNTEAF
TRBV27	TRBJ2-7	ASSTRQNLYEQY
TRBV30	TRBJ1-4	AWRQGATNEKLF
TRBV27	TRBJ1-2	ASRRAGDNYGYT
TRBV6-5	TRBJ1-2	ASSYDQGAGYT
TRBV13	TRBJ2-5	ASSLETGRGVETQY
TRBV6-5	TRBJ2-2	ASSYKGDTGELF
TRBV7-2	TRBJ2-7	ASRSQGAGEQY
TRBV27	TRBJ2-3	ASSLTRTSSLTDTQY
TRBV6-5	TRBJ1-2	ASSYDSRLYGYT
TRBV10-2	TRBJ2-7	ASSEQGTGGGEQY
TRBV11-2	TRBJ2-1	ASSKTVGTGGYNEQF
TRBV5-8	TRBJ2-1	ASSLGLRSYNEQF
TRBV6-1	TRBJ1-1	ASSEWDTNTEAF
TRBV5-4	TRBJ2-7	ASSGTSGSPNYEQY
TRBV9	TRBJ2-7	ASSGDSVYEQY
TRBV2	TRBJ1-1	AGKTGMNTEAF
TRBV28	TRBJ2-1	ASRFLRTSGDNEQF
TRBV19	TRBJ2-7	ASSIGTGVPYEQY
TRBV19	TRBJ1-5	ASSILPGQGQPQH
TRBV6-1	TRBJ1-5	ASSSGQGNQPQH
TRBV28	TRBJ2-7	ASSSPAGGPHEQY
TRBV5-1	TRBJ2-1	ASSHVTGGVKEQF
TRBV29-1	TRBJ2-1	SVEDGLKIGTPINEQF
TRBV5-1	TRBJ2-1	ASSLVAGVNEQF
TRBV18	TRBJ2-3	ASSPPRTSGSTDTQY
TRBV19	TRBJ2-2	ASSIQGGELF
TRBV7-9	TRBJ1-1	ASSGRDNGNTEAF
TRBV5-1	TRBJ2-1	ATRLARGIYNEQF
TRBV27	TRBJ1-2	ASSPITGPWREGALLGYT
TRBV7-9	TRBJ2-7	ASSPKEGREAYEQY
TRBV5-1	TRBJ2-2	ASSLTSGHTGELF
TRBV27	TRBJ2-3	ASSIGTGVYVTQY
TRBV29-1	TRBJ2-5	SVRVGGETQY
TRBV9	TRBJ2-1	ASSPKISGSLGVEQF
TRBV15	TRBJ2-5	ATSRSDRGSSLTQY
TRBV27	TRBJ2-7	ASSSGQGYEQY
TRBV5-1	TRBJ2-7	ASSLGGQDYEQY